This TCR beta chain was sequenced in a study of blood T cells in healthy people across ages. At the level of the study: In model experiments, template switching was able to capture about one barcoded beta molecule for every two T cells that were present.

Study-wide findings and caveats: Changes seen in expanded clonotypes were possibly confounded by donor CMV status left unknown. Per million T cells, the diversity of TCR beta decreased roughly linearly as age advanced.

With a J-beta primer mix and a sample-barcoded 5' primer, a second PCR ran 7 to 11 cycles. TCRdb re-analysed the 5' RACE reads in MiXCR, keeping a single row per CDR3 protein. Here the sample spans 1.5 million or so distinct CDR3 sequences, around 42% being singletons. After removal of 5 bases from V and 7 bases from J, the junction contained 9 bases not matched to a gene. The CDR3 runs to 15 residues. With respect to this clonotype: The target antigen is unknown.

The material sequenced was blood. This rearrangement joins TRBV12-3 or TRBV12-4 to TRBJ2-7; 12 nucleotides agree with TRBD2. The origin of this receptor is a woman aged 18-30 years in good health. CDR3 sequence: CASSGRLAGVDEQYF. The CDR3 nucleotides are TGTGCCAGCAGTGGGAGACTAGCGGGGGTAGATGAGCAGTACTTC.